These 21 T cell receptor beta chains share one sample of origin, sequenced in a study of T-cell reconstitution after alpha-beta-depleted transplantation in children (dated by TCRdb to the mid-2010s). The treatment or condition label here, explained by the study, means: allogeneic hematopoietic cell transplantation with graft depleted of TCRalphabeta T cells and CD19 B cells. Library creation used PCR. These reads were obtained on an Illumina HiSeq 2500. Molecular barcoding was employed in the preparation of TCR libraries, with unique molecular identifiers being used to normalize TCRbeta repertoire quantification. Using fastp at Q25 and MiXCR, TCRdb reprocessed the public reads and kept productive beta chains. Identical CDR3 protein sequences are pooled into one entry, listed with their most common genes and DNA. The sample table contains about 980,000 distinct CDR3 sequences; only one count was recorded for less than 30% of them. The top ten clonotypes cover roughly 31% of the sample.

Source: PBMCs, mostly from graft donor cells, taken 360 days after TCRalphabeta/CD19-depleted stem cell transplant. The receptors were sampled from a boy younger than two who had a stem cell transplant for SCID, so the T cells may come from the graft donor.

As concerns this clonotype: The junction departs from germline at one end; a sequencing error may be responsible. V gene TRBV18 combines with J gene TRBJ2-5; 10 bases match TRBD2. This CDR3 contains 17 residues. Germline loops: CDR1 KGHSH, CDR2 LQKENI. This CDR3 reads CASSSPPGTSEGETQYF. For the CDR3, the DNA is TGTGCCAGCTCATCACCCCCTGGGACTAGCGAAGGGGAGACCCAGTACTTC. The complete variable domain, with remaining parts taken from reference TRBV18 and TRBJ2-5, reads NAGVMQNPRHLVRRRGQEARLRCSPMKGHSHVYWYRQLPEEGLKFMVYLQKENIIDESGMPKERFSAEFPKEGPSILRIQQVVRGDSAAYFCASSSPPGTSEGETQYFGPGTRLLVL.

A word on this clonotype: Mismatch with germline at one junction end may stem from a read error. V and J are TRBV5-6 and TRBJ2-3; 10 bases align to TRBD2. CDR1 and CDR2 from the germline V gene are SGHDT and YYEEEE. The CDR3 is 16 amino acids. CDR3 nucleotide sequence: TGTGCCAGCAGCTTGGAGCGGGGGGGACGCACAAATACGCAGTATTTT. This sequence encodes CASSLERGGRTNTQYF.

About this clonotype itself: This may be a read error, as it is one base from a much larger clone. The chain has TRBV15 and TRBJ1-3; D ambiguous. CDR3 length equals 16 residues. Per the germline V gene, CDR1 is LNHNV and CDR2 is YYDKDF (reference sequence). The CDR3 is CATIRDLSLAGNTIYF. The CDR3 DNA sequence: TGTGCCACCATCAGAGACCTCAGCCTAGCCGGAAACACCATATATTTT.

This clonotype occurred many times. Here the CDR3 DNA reads TGCGCCAGCAGCGCAACCTCTGGGGCCAACGTCCTGACTTTC. This encodes CASSATSGANVLTF. The chain employs TRBV5-1 and TRBJ2-6; D unresolved. There are 14 residues in the CDR3. Germline V lookup: CDR1 SGHRS, CDR2 YFSETQ. The germline V and J ends were trimmed by 4 bases and 0 bases, with 5 bases remaining between them.

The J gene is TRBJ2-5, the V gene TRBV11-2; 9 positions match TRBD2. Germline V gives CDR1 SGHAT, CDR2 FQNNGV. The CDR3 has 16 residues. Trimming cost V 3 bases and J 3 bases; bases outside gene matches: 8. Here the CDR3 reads CASSLGLAGVKETQYF. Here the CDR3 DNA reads TGTGCCAGCAGCTTGGGATTAGCGGGGGTTAAAGAGACCCAGTACTTC.

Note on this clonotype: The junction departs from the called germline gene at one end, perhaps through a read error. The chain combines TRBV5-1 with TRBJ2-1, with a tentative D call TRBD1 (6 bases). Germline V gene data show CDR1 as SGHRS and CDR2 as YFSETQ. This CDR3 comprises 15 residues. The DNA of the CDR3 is TGTGCCAGCAGCTCCGGACAGAGCTCCTACAATGAGCAGTTCTTC. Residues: CASSSGQSSYNEQFF.

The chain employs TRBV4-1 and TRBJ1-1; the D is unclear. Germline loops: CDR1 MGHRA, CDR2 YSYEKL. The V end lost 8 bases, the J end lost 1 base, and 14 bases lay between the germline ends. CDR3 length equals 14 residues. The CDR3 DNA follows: TGCGCCAGCCAAGAACTTACTAGGAACACTGAAGCTTTCTTT. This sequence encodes CASQELTRNTEAFF.

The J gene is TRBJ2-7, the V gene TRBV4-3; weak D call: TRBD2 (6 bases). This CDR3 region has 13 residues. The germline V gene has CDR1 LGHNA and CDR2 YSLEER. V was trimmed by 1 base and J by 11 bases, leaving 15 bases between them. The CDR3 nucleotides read TGCGCCAGCAGCCAAGCGCCCGGGACTCGGGAGTACTTC. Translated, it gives CASSQAPGTREYF.

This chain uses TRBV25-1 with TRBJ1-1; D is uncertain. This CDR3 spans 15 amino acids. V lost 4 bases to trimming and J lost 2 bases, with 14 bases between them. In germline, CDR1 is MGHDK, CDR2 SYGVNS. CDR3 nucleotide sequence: TGTGCCAGCAGTGTAGGTTACGCAGGAAACACTGAAGCTTTCTTT. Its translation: CASSVGYAGNTEAFF.

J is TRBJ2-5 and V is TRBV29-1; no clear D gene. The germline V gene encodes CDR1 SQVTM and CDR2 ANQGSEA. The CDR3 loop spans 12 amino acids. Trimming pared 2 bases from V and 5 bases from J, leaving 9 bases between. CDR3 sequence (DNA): TGCAGCGTTGAACGCGTTCCTGAGACCCAGTACTTC. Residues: CSVERVPETQYF.

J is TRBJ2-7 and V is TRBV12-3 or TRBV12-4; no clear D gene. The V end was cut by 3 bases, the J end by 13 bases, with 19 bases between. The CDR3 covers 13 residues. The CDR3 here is CASSFTRTGRRYF. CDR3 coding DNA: TGTGCCAGCAGTTTCACGAGGACCGGGCGGCGCTACTTC.

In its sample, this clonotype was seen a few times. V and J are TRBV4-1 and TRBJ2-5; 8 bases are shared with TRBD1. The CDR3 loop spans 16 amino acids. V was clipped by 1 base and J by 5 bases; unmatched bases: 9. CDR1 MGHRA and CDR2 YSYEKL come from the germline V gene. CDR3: CASSQGRAGGLETQYF. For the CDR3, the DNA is TGCGCCAGCAGCCAAGGTCGGGCAGGGGGCTTGGAGACCCAGTACTTC.

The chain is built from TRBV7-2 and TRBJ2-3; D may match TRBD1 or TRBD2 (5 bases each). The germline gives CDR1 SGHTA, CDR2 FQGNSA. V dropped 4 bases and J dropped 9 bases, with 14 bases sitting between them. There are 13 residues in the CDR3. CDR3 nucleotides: TGTGCCAGCAGCTCGACGGGACGGGCGACGCAGTATTTT. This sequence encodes CASSSTGRATQYF.

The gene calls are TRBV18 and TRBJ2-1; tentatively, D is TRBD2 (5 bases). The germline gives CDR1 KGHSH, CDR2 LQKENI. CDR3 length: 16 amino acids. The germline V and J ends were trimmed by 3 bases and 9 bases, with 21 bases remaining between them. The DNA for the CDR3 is TGTGCCAGCTCACCGGAATTGGCAGGTAGGGAGAGTGAGCAGTTCTTC. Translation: CASSPELAGRESEQFF.

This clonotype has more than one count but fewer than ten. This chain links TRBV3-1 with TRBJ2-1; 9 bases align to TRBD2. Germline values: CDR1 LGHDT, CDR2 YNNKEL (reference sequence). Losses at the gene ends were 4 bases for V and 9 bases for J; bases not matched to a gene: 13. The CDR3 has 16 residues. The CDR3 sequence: CASSLVTGTSLSEQFF. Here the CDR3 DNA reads TGTGCCAGCAGCCTCGTAACCGGGACTAGCCTGAGTGAGCAGTTCTTC.

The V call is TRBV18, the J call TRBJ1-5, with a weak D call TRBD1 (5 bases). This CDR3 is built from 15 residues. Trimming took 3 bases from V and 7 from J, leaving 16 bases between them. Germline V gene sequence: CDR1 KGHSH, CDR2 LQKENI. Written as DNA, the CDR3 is TGTGCCAGCTCACCGGGTGCTGGGGGAGTACAGCCCCAGCATTTT. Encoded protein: CASSPGAGGVQPQHF. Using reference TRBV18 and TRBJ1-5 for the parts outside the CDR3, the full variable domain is NAGVMQNPRHLVRRRGQEARLRCSPMKGHSHVYWYRQLPEEGLKFMVYLQKENIIDESGMPKERFSAEFPKEGPSILRIQQVVRGDSAAYFCASSPGAGGVQPQHFGDGTRLSIL.

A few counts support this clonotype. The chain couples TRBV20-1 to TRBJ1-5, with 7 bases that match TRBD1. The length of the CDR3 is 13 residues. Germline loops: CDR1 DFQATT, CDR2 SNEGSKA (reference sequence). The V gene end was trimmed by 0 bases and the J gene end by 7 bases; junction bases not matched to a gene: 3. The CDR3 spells CSARDPGGQPQHF. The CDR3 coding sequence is TGCAGTGCTAGAGATCCAGGGGGACAGCCCCAGCATTTT.

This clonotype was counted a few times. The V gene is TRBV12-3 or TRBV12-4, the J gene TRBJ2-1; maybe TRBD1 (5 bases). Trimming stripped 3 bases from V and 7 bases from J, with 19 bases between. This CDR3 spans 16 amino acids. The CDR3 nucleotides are TGTGCCAGCAGTTTTATCCGGCTCGACACAGGAAATGAGCAGTTCTTC. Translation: CASSFIRLDTGNEQFF.

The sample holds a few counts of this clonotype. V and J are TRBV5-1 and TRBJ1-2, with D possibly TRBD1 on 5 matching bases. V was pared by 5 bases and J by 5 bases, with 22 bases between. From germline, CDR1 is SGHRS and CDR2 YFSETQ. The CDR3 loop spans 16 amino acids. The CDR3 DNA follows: TGCGCCAGCAGATCCGGACACCAGGCGACGGGTTATGGCTACACCTTC. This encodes CASRSGHQATGYGYTF.

CDR3 sequence (DNA): TGTGCCAGCAACCCATCGGGCCGGGGGTCCTACGAGCAGTACTTC. Translation gives CASNPSGRGSYEQYF. The rearrangement joins TRBV27 to TRBJ2-7, with D possibly matching TRBD2 (6 bases). The CDR3 spans 15 residues. Germline V gene sequence: CDR1 MNHEY, CDR2 SMNVEV (reference sequence). V was cut by 7 bases and J by 1 base, with 17 bases left in between.

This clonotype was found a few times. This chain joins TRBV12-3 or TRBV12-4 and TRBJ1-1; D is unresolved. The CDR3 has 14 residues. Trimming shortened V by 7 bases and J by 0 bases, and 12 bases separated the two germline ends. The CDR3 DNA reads TGTGCCAGCACCGTGGGCGGGGTGAACACTGAAGCTTTCTTT. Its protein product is CASTVGGVNTEAFF.